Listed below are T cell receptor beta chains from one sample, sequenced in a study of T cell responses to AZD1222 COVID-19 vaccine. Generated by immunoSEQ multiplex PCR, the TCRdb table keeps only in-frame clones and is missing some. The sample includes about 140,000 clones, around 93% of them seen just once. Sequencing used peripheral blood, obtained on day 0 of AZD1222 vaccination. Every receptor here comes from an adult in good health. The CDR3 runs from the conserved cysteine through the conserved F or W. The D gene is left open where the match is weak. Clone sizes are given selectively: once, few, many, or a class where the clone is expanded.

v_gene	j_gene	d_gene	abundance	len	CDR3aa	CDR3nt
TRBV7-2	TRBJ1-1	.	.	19	CASSLRLSGAPSGNTEAFF	TGTGCCAGCAGCTTAAGGCTTAGCGGGGCACCCTCGGGGAACACTGAAGCTTTCTTT
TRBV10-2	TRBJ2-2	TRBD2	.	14	CASRISGSDGELFF	TGCGCCAGCAGGATTAGCGGGTCGGACGGGGAGCTGTTTTTT
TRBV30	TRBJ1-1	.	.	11	CAWSVAHGAFF	TGTGCCTGGAGTGTAGCCCACGGAGCTTTCTTT
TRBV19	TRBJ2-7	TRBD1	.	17	CASSIVKTDRVPYEQYF	TGTGCCAGTAGTATAGTGAAAACGGACAGGGTACCCTACGAGCAGTACTTC
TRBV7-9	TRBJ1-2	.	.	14	CASSLGEGAYGYTF	TGTGCCAGCAGCTTGGGGGAAGGGGCCTATGGCTACACCTTC
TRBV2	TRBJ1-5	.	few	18	CASSVEQGGFKGNQPQHF	TGTGCCAGCAGTGTAGAACAGGGAGGTTTTAAGGGCAATCAGCCCCAGCATTTT
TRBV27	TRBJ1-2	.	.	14	CASSPRGGDYGYTF	TGTGCCAGCAGTCCCCGGGGAGGTGACTATGGCTACACCTTC
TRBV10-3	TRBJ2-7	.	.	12	CAISVWVGEQYF	TGTGCCATCAGTGTTTGGGTAGGTGAGCAGTACTTC
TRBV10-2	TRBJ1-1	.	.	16	CASSEPRFLRDTEAFF	TGCGCCAGCAGTGAGCCCAGGTTCCTAAGGGACACTGAAGCTTTCTTT
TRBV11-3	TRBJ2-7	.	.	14	CASSLGAGGYEQYF	TGTGCCAGCAGCTTAGGAGCCGGGGGCTACGAGCAGTACTTC
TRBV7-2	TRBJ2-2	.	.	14	CASSLEFGTGELFF	TGTGCCAGCAGCTTAGAGTTTGGAACCGGGGAGCTGTTTTTT
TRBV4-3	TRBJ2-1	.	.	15	CASSRTGTYRNEQFF	TGCGCCAGCAGCCGAACCGGGACATATCGCAATGAGCAGTTCTTC
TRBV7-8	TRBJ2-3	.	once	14	CASSFGRLTDTQYF	TGTGCCAGCAGCTTTGGGCGACTCACAGATACGCAGTATTTT
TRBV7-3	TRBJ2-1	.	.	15	CASSLIASSYNEQFF	TGTGCCAGCAGCTTAATAGCCAGCTCCTACAATGAGCAGTTCTTC
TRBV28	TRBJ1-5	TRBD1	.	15	CASSFLDRVIQPQHF	TGTGCCAGCAGTTTCCTCGACAGGGTTATCCAGCCCCAGCATTTT
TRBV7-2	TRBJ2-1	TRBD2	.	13	CASSLAGHNEQFF	TGTGCCAGCAGCCTAGCGGGTCACAATGAGCAGTTCTTC
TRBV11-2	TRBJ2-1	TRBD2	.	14	CASSSGTSGGPQFF	TGTGCCAGCAGCTCCGGGACTAGCGGGGGACCACAGTTCTTC
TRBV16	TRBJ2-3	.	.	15	CASSPLETPTDTQYF	TGTGCCAGCAGCCCCCTCGAGACTCCCACAGATACGCAGTATTTT
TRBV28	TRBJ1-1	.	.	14	CASSLGGSNTEAFF	TGTGCCAGCAGTTTGGGGGGGTCGAACACTGAAGCTTTCTTT
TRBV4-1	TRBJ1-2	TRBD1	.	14	CASSQVGQGGGYTF	TGCGCCAGCAGCCAAGTGGGACAGGGAGGCGGCTACACCTTC
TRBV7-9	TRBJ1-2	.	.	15	CASSAGTARSDGYTF	TGTGCCAGCAGCGCCGGGACCGCTCGGTCGGATGGCTACACCTTC
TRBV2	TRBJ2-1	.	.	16	CASSELRPSSYNEQFF	TGTGCCAGCAGTGAATTGCGGCCGAGCTCCTACAATGAGCAGTTCTTC
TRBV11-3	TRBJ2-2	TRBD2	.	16	CASSLGPGGQNGELFF	TGTGCCAGCAGCTTAGGCCCGGGGGGGCAAAACGGGGAGCTGTTTTTT
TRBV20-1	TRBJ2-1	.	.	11	CSAKLVGEQFF	TGCAGTGCCAAACTAGTCGGTGAGCAGTTCTTC
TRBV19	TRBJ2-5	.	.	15	CASASIGGSQETQYF	TGTGCCAGTGCCTCCATAGGAGGATCACAAGAGACCCAGTACTTC
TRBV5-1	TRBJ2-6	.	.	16	CASSTGTPSGANVLTF	TGCGCCAGCAGCACCGGGACACCCTCTGGGGCCAACGTCCTGACTTTC
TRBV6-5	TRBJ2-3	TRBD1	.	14	CASNYRGGTDTQYF	TGTGCCAGCAATTACAGGGGGGGCACAGATACGCAGTATTTT
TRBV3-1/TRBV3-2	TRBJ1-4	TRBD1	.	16	CASSPSTGTGDEKLFF	TGTGCCAGCAGCCCCTCGACGGGGACAGGGGACGAAAAACTGTTTTTT
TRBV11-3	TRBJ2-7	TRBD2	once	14	CASSFSTSGYQQYF	TGTGCCAGCAGCTTTTCGACTAGCGGGTACCAGCAGTACTTC
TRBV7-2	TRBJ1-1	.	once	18	CASSLVVQVRKQNTEAFF	TGTGCCAGCAGCTTAGTGGTCCAGGTTCGGAAACAGAACACTGAAGCTTTCTTT
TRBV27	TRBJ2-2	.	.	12	CASRSPAGELFF	TGTGCCAGCAGGTCCCCTGCCGGGGAGCTGTTTTTT
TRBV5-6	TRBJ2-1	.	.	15	CASSLLTLSWNEQFF	TGTGCCAGCAGCTTGTTGACCCTGTCATGGAATGAGCAGTTCTTC
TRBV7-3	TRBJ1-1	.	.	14	CASSFYDVNTEAFF	TGTGCCAGCAGCTTCTACGATGTTAACACTGAAGCTTTCTTT
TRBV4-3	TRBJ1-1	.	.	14	CASSQDLLAAEAFF	TGCGCCAGCAGCCAAGATTTATTGGCAGCCGAAGCTTTCTTT
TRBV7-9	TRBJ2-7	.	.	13	CASSRSSGNEQYF	TGTGCCAGCAGCAGAAGTTCAGGGAACGAGCAGTACTTC
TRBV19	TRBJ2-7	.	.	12	CATSPSDYEQYF	TGTGCCACCTCACCCTCTGACTACGAGCAGTACTTC
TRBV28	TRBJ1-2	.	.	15	CASSLVGGGLRGYTF	TGTGCCAGCAGTCTCGTAGGAGGGGGGCTAAGGGGCTACACCTTC
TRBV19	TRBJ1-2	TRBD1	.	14	CASIPTGWSYGYTF	TGTGCCAGTATCCCGACAGGGTGGAGCTATGGCTACACCTTC
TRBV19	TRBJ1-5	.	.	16	CASSMALGDGSQPQHF	TGTGCCAGTAGTATGGCTCTGGGGGATGGCAGTCAGCCCCAGCATTTT
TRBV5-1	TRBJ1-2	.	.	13	CASSLEPDGGYTF	TGCGCCAGCAGCTTGGAACCGGATGGTGGCTACACCTTC
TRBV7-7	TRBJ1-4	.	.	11	CASRFKEKLFF	TGTGCCAGCAGATTTAAGGAAAAACTGTTTTTT
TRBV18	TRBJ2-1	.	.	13	CASSPDPSYEQFF	TGTGCCAGCTCACCTGACCCGAGCTATGAGCAGTTCTTC
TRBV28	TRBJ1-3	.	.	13	CASSSVAGNTIYF	TGTGCCAGCAGTTCAGTTGCTGGAAACACCATATATTTT